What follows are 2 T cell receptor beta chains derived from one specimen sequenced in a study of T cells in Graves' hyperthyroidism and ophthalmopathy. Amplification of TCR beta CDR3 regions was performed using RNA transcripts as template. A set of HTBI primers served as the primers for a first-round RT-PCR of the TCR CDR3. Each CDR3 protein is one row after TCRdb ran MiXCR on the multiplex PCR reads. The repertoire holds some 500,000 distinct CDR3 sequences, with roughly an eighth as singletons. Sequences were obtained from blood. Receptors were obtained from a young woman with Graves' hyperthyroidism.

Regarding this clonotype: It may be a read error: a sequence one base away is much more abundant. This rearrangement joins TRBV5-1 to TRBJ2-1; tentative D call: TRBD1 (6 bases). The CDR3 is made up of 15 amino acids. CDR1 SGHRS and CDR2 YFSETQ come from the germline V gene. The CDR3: CASSPRQGSNNEQLF. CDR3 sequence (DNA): TGCGCCAGCAGCCCCAGGCAGGGGTCTAACAATGAGCAGCTCTTC.

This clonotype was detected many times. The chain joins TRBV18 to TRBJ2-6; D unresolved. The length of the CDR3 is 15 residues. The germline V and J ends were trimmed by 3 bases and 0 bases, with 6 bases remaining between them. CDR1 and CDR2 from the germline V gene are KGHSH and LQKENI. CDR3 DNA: TGTGCCAGCTCACCTCTAGTCTCTGGGGCCAACGTCCTGACTTTC. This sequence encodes CASSPLVSGANVLTF.